The 23 T cell receptor beta chains listed next were all sequenced from one sample in a study of control samples from healthy donors and cancer patients. The data were produced by immunoSEQ multiplex PCR, yet TCRdb's version contains in-frame clones alone and is incomplete. The sample yields approximately 70,000 clones, about four fifths seen once. Material: blood. The source of these receptors is a man aged 45 to 65 in good health.

V gene TRBV28 combines with J gene TRBJ2-2; 8 nucleotides match TRBD1. The germline gives CDR1 MDHEN, CDR2 SYDVKM. V shed 6 bases, J shed 1 base, and the junction held 4 bases outside the gene matches. The CDR3 has 15 residues. This CDR3 is CASSQGQENTGELFF. The CDR3 nucleotides are TGTGCCAGCAGCCAGGGACAGGAGAACACCGGGGAGCTGTTTTTT.

A few counts support this clone. The genes are TRBV9 and TRBJ2-2; 9 positions match TRBD1. Trimming removed 0 bases from V and 5 bases from J; junction bases left unmatched: 2. There are 15 residues in the CDR3. CDR1 SGDLS and CDR2 YYNGEE come from the germline V gene. CDR3 coding DNA: TGTGCCAGCAGCGTAGGACAGGGGGGGACCGGGGAGCTGTTTTTT. As protein: CASSVGQGGTGELFF.

The J gene is TRBJ2-1, the V gene TRBV7-6; TRBD2 matches at 11 bases. The CDR3 sequence is 17 residues long. The J segment lost 1 base and the V segment lost 2 bases, leaving 4 bases of the junction unmatched. The V gene's germline CDR1 is SGHVS and CDR2 FNYEAQ. The CDR3 loop reads CASSLPGLAGSYNEQFF. CDR3 coding DNA: TGTGCCAGCAGCTTACCCGGACTAGCGGGTTCCTACAATGAGCAGTTCTTC. Complete variable domain (other parts from reference TRBV7-6 and TRBJ2-1): GAGVSQSPRYKVTKRGQDVALRCDPISGHVSLYWYRQALGQGPEFLTYFNYEAQQDKSGLPNDRFSAERPEGSISTLTIQRTEQRDSAMYRCASSLPGLAGSYNEQFFGPGTRLTVL.

This clone was recorded a few times. The chain employs TRBV5-1 and TRBJ1-4; D is possibly TRBD1 (5 bases). The V gene lost 4 bases and the J gene lost 7 bases, with 14 bases spanning the gap. Germline V CDR1 and CDR2: SGHRS, YFSETQ. The CDR3 has 14 residues. CDR3 sequence (DNA): TGCGCCAGCAGCCCCCGGGACGGAACTGAAAAACTGTTTTTT. Its protein is CASSPRDGTEKLFF.

V and J are TRBV9 and TRBJ2-2; 13 positions agree with TRBD2. Losses at the gene ends were 4 bases for V and 7 bases for J; bases not matched to a gene: 10. The CDR3 runs 17 residues. Looked up from germline, CDR1 is SGDLS and CDR2 is YYNGEE. CDR3 amino acids: CASSPGTSGNLDGELFF. The CDR3 nucleotides are TGTGCCAGCAGCCCCGGGACTAGCGGGAACCTAGACGGGGAGCTGTTTTTT.

The rearrangement joins TRBV7-2 to TRBJ1-3; 9 bases map to TRBD1. Germline CDR1 is SGHTA and CDR2 is FQGNSA. J was trimmed by 1 base and V by 5 bases; bases with no gene match: 9. The CDR3 is 17 residues long. The CDR3 bases are TGTGCCAGCAGCCTCCCGGGACAGGGAGATTCTGGAAACACCATATATTTT. It yields the protein CASSLPGQGDSGNTIYF.

The V call is TRBV7-9, the J call TRBJ1-1; TRBD1 matches 9 bases. The junction had 20 bases not matched to a gene; V was cut back by 5 bases and J by 13 bases. The germline gives CDR1 SEHNR, CDR2 FQNEAQ (reference sequence). The CDR3 loop spans 16 amino acids. DNA of the CDR3: TGTGCCAGCAGCCGAGGGTATACGGGACAGGGTAGGGAGGATTTCTTT. Translation: CASSRGYTGQGREDFF. Based on the CDR3 plus reference TRBV7-9 and TRBJ1-1, the full variable domain is DTGVSQNPRHKITKRGQNVTFRCDPISEHNRLYWYRQTLGQGPEFLTYFQNEAQLEKSRLLSDRFSAERPKGSFSTLEIQRTEQGDSAMYLCASSRGYTGQGREDFFGQGTRLTVV.

The gene calls are TRBV10-3 and TRBJ2-3, with D possibly called TRBD1 or TRBD2 (5 bases each). The CDR3 length is 15 residues. Germline V CDR1 and CDR2: ENHRY, SYGVKD. V was pared by 3 bases and J by 3 bases, with 13 bases between. Here the CDR3 reads CAISERGARTDTQYF. CDR3 nucleotide sequence: TGTGCCATCAGTGAACGGGGCGCTCGAACAGATACGCAGTATTTT.

The chain combines TRBV2 with TRBJ2-7; TRBD2 agrees at 8 bases. Germline V gene lookup returns CDR1 SNHLY and CDR2 FYNNEI. Trimming removed 5 bases from V and 6 bases from J; junction bases left unmatched: 9. This CDR3 comprises 14 residues. The CDR3 DNA is TGTGCCAGCAGTCCGTACGGGAGGGCCTCCGAGCAGTACTTC. It translates to CASSPYGRASEQYF.

This clone was seen a single time. The V call is TRBV5-1, the J call TRBJ2-6; 7 positions agree with TRBD1. CDR3 length: 14 amino acids. Per germline, CDR1 SGHRS and CDR2 YFSETQ. V gave up 4 bases and J gave up 4 bases; unmatched junction bases: 2. The DNA for the CDR3 is TGCGCCAGCAGCGGGACAGTGGGGGCCAACGTCCTGACTTTC. This gives the protein CASSGTVGANVLTF.

This clone was seen a few times. The chain uses TRBV19 and TRBJ2-7, with 8 bases lining up with TRBD2. After removal of 6 bases from V and 5 bases from J, the junction contained 6 bases not matched to a gene. This CDR3 contains 13 residues. Germline-derived CDR1 and CDR2 are LNHDA and SQIVND (reference sequence). CDR3: CASRHSAGDEQYF. The DNA of the CDR3 is TGTGCCAGTAGACACTCAGCGGGGGACGAGCAGTACTTC.

V usage is TRBV4-2 and J usage is TRBJ1-1; D ambiguous. The CDR3 totals 12 residues. V dropped 1 base and J dropped 9 bases, with 9 bases sitting between them. Germline CDR1 LGHNA, CDR2 YNFKEQ. CDR3 nucleotides: TGTGCCAGCAGCCAAGGACAAAGGCAAGCTTTCTTT. As protein: CASSQGQRQAFF.

This chain links TRBV30 with TRBJ2-7; 8 bases match TRBD2. Trimming at V came to 7 bases and at J to 7 bases, leaving 6 bases not matched to a gene. Germline lookup yields CDR1 GTSNPN and CDR2 SVGIG (reference sequence). The CDR3 has 11 residues. The CDR3 reads CASRGGREQYF. DNA for the CDR3: TGTGCCTCCCGGGGGGGCCGGGAGCAGTACTTC. The whole variable domain, remainder taken from reference TRBV30 and TRBJ2-7, is SQTIHQWPATLVQPVGSPLSLECTVEGTSNPNLYWYRQAAGRGLQLLFYSVGIGQISSEVPQNLSASRPQDRQFILSSKKLLLSDSGFYLCASRGGREQYFGPGTRLTVT.

The V gene is TRBV7-2, the J gene TRBJ2-1; D possibly matches TRBD1 or TRBD2 (6 bases each). V was clipped by 5 bases and J by 8 bases, with 10 bases between them. Germline CDR1 reads SGHTA; CDR2 reads FQGNSA. The CDR3 runs to 12 residues. The CDR3 DNA reads TGTGCCAGCAGCCACAGGGACTATGAGCAGTTCTTC. As protein: CASSHRDYEQFF.

This chain links TRBV19 with TRBJ2-7; D might be TRBD1 or TRBD2, each matching 6 bases. The CDR3 spans 14 residues. Trimming stripped 4 bases from V and 5 bases from J, with 15 bases between. In germline, CDR1 is LNHDA, CDR2 SQIVND (reference sequence). CDR3 coding DNA: TGTGCCAGTAGTAGAGGGGGAGGTGTGCACGAGCAGTACTTC. Translating it yields CASSRGGGVHEQYF. The full variable domain, in which reference TRBV19 and TRBJ2-7 provide the parts outside the CDR3, is DGGITQSPKYLFRKEGQNVTLSCEQNLNHDAMYWYRQDPGQGLRLIYYSQIVNDFQKGDIAEGYSVSREKKESFPLTVTSAQKNPTAFYLCASSRGGGVHEQYFGPGTRLTVT.

Worth noting for this clone: One end of the junction fails to match germline, which may point to a read error. This chain joins TRBV6-5 and TRBJ2-7, with D maybe TRBD1 (5 bases). Germline lookup yields CDR1 MNHEY and CDR2 SVGAGI. The CDR3 length is 13 residues. The CDR3 sequence: CASSRAGSPVLIF. CDR3 nucleotides: TGTGCCAGCAGCCGAGCAGGGTCCCCGGTACTAATCTTC.

The chain employs TRBV10-3 and TRBJ2-7; D is unclear. Trimming shortened V by 6 bases and J by 0 bases, and 6 bases separated the two germline ends. Germline lookup yields CDR1 ENHRY and CDR2 SYGVKD. The CDR3 runs 12 residues. The CDR3 sequence: CAISDGSYEQYF. CDR3 DNA sequence: TGTGCCATCAGCGACGGCTCCTACGAGCAGTACTTC.

V is TRBV12-3 or TRBV12-4 and J is TRBJ1-1; D is uncertain. V gave up 2 bases and J gave up 4 bases, with 8 bases separating them. The CDR3 runs to 13 residues. CDR3 DNA sequence: TGTGCCAGCAGTTTACTGGGTACCACTGAAGCTTTCTTT. Residues: CASSLLGTTEAFF.

Of note for this clone: The same CDR3 is also encoded by other DNA sequences in this sample. The chain has TRBV6-4 and TRBJ1-1, with D tentatively TRBD1 (6 bases). V was shortened by 0 bases and J by 4 bases, with 9 bases between the two germline ends. CDR3 size: 14 residues. CDR1 MRHNA and CDR2 SNTAGT come from the germline V gene. The CDR3 sequence is CASSDSSRGTEAFF. The CDR3 bases are TGTGCCAGCAGTGACTCGTCCAGGGGCACTGAAGCTTTCTTT.

The rearrangement uses TRBV4-3 and TRBJ2-1; 9 nucleotides agree with TRBD2. This CDR3 spans 16 amino acids. CDR1 and CDR2 from the germline V gene are LGHNA and YSLEER. J gave up 7 bases and V 0 bases, and 7 bases lay outside the gene matches. This CDR3 is CASSQDYSGRGNEQFF. CDR3 nucleotide sequence: TGCGCCAGCAGCCAAGATTATAGCGGGAGAGGAAATGAGCAGTTCTTC.

The V and J genes are TRBV7-9 and TRBJ2-7, with 9 bases lining up with TRBD1. The ends lost 5 bases at V and 8 bases at J; junction bases unmatched: 10. CDR1 is SEHNR, CDR2 FQNEAQ, per germline (reference sequence). CDR3 length equals 14 residues. The CDR3 DNA is TGTGCCAGCAGCGTACCGGGACAGGGAGCGAAGCAGTACTTC. It codes for CASSVPGQGAKQYF.

The gene calls are TRBV6-2 or TRBV6-3 and TRBJ2-1; D might be TRBD2 (5 bases). Between the trimmed V and J ends, which lost 4 bases and 7 bases, there was a span of 14 bases. The CDR3 loop spans 14 amino acids. From germline, CDR1 is MNHEY and CDR2 SVGEGT. CDR3 residues: CASSFSEGLNEQFF. The CDR3 DNA sequence: TGTGCCAGCAGTTTCTCAGAGGGTTTGAATGAGCAGTTCTTC.

This chain connects TRBV7-6 to TRBJ1-1; D is unresolved. V was clipped by 4 bases and J by 5 bases, with 17 bases between them. This CDR3 contains 15 residues. The germline gives CDR1 SGHVS, CDR2 FNYEAQ. This CDR3 reads CASSSFEGEGTEAFF. The CDR3 region has the DNA TGTGCCAGCAGCTCCTTTGAGGGTGAAGGGACTGAAGCTTTCTTT.